Listed below are T cell receptor beta chains from one sample, sequenced in a study of cytomegalovirus exposure and HLA in healthy donors. Generated by immunoSEQ multiplex PCR, the TCRdb table keeps only in-frame clones and is missing some. The sample lists 60,000 or so clones, approximately 71% occurring once. Sequences were obtained from PBMCs. The receptors were gathered from a man aged 45-60 years in good health and CMV-seropositive. Each CDR3 is given with its conserved first and last residue. The order of the fields is D gene, J gene, clone size, V gene, CDR3 protein, CDR3 DNA. The D gene is left open where the match is weak. Size tells how often a clone was seen (once, few, many) or the class of an expanded clone, and some rows leave it out.

>.|TRBJ2-3|.|TRBV27
CASSFSRGGGFTDTQYF
TGTGCCAGCAGTTTCTCAAGGGGGGGAGGGTTCACAGATACGCAGTATTTT
>.|TRBJ1-2|few|TRBV6-6
CASRRGTIYGYTF
TGTGCCAGCAGGAGGGGGACAATCTATGGCTACACCTTC
>.|TRBJ1-2|large|TRBV27
CASSLAIGGDYGYTF
TGTGCCAGCAGTTTGGCCATTGGGGGGGATTATGGCTACACCTTC
>.|TRBJ1-2|once|TRBV30
CAWSVYRTNYGYTF
TGTGCCTGGAGTGTGTACAGGACTAACTATGGCTACACCTTC
>.|TRBJ2-3|once|TRBV5-4
CASSLRLYTDTQYF
TGTGCCAGCAGCTTGAGACTATACACAGATACGCAGTATTTT
>.|TRBJ1-2|.|TRBV11-2
CASSLYGGKGGYTF
TGTGCCAGCAGCTTATATGGAGGGAAAGGTGGCTACACCTTC
>TRBD2|TRBJ2-5|.|TRBV19
CASSFKTSGSRKTQYF
TGTGCCAGTAGTTTCAAGACTAGCGGGAGTAGGAAGACCCAGTACTTC
>.|TRBJ2-4|.|TRBV19
CASSTGRTKNIQYF
TGTGCCAGTAGTACAGGTCGGACCAAAAACATTCAGTACTTC
>TRBD2|TRBJ2-3|.|TRBV7-2
CASSSAGGGVDTQYF
TGTGCCAGCAGCTCCGCGGGAGGGGGCGTAGATACGCAGTATTTT
>TRBD2|TRBJ2-4|few|TRBV19
CASSAGGTDIQYF
TGTGCCAGTAGTGCGGGGGGCACGGACATTCAGTACTTC
>.|TRBJ1-4|.|TRBV9
CASSVGGALEKLFF
TGTGCCAGCAGCGTAGGGGGCGCCCTGGAAAAACTGTTTTTT
>.|TRBJ1-2|.|TRBV27
CASSLGGDLTF
TGTGCCAGCAGTTTAGGTGGGGACTTAACCTTC
>TRBD2|TRBJ2-7|few|TRBV10-1
CASSGPLSSGRYEQYF
TGCGCCAGCAGTGGGCCCTTAAGTAGCGGGAGATACGAGCAGTACTTC
>.|TRBJ2-6|.|TRBV7-2
CASSVTGTVSSGANVLTF
TGTGCCAGCAGCGTAACCGGGACTGTGAGCTCTGGGGCCAACGTCCTGACTTTC
>.|TRBJ1-5|.|TRBV9
CASSVEGVSNQPQHF
TGTGCCAGCAGCGTAGAGGGGGTTAGCAATCAGCCCCAGCATTTT
>.|TRBJ2-7|.|TRBV10-3
CAIRQGYEQYF
TGTGCCATCAGGCAGGGTTACGAGCAGTACTTC
>TRBD2|TRBJ2-2|few|TRBV30
CAFGRAVRELFF
TGTGCCTTCGGGAGGGCCGTCCGGGAGCTGTTTTTT
>TRBD1|TRBJ2-7|.|TRBV6-1
CASSAPDRGHSIYEQYF
TGTGCCAGCAGTGCCCCGGACAGGGGCCACTCGATCTACGAGCAGTACTTC
>TRBD1|TRBJ1-1|.|TRBV30
CAWDRDRAKAFF
TGTGCCTGGGATCGGGACAGGGCGAAAGCTTTCTTT
>.|TRBJ2-5|.|TRBV13
CASSLERREQYF
TGTGCCAGCAGCTTAGAGAGGAGGGAGCAGTACTTC
>.|TRBJ2-7|.|TRBV27
CASSPILAGFYEQYF
TGTGCCAGCAGTCCCATCCTCGCGGGATTTTACGAGCAGTACTTC
>.|TRBJ1-6|.|TRBV18
CASSPDSNSPLHF
TGTGCCAGCTCCCCCGACAGTAATTCACCCCTCCACTTT
>TRBD2|TRBJ2-7|.|TRBV30
CAWSTGRSYEQYF
TGTGCCTGGAGTACCGGGAGGTCCTACGAGCAGTACTTC
>.|TRBJ1-1|.|TRBV5-1
CASSLDTGLFTEAFF
TGCGCCAGCAGCTTGGATACAGGGCTTTTTACTGAAGCTTTCTTT
>TRBD1|TRBJ1-1|few|TRBV5-4
CASSLGQVTEAFF
TGTGCCAGCAGCCTGGGACAGGTCACTGAAGCTTTCTTT
>TRBD1|TRBJ2-7|few|TRBV27
CASSLRQGRISEQYF
TGTGCCAGCAGTTTAAGACAGGGAAGGATTAGCGAGCAGTACTTC
>.|TRBJ2-7|few|TRBV11-2
CASSRNDTWVGEQYF
TGTGCCAGCAGCCGAAATGACACGTGGGTCGGCGAGCAGTACTTC
>TRBD2|TRBJ2-5|.|TRBV7-2
CASGPIAGDHETQYF
TGTGCCAGCGGACCAATAGCGGGAGATCACGAGACCCAGTACTTC
>.|TRBJ2-7|few|TRBV7-8
CASSLEAGTYEQYF
TGTGCCAGCAGCTTAGAGGCAGGGACCTACGAGCAGTACTTC
>TRBD1|TRBJ2-7|.|TRBV5-4
CASSPPGQANYEQYF
TGTGCCAGCAGCCCCCCGGGACAGGCGAACTACGAGCAGTACTTC
>.|TRBJ1-1|.|TRBV7-8
CASSLVAPVGHTEAFF
TGTGCCAGCAGCTTAGTTGCCCCAGTTGGGCACACTGAAGCTTTCTTT
>TRBD1|TRBJ2-1|.|TRBV9
CASSVGQGSVYEQFF
TGTGCCAGCAGCGTAGGACAGGGAAGTGTGTATGAGCAGTTCTTC
>TRBD1|TRBJ1-1|.|TRBV5-6
CASSLGTGAAFF
TGTGCCAGCAGCTTAGGGACAGGGGCCGCTTTCTTT
>.|TRBJ2-7|few|TRBV5-8
CASSPFSSASYEQYF
TGTGCCAGCAGCCCGTTTAGTAGCGCTTCCTACGAGCAGTACTTC
>.|TRBJ2-2|.|TRBV30
CAWSVLGGGPTGELFF
TGTGCCTGGAGTGTACTAGGCGGAGGGCCTACCGGGGAGCTGTTTTTT
>TRBD2|TRBJ2-6|.|TRBV30
CAWSVSGGVSGANVLTF
TGTGCCTGGAGTGTATCGGGAGGGGTCTCTGGGGCCAACGTCCTGACTTTC
>TRBD1|TRBJ2-7|.|TRBV10-1
CASGTGDHEQYF
TGCGCCAGCGGAACAGGGGACCACGAGCAGTACTTC
>.|TRBJ2-3|.|TRBV6-5
CASSYGSRADTQYF
TGTGCCAGCAGTTACGGCTCCCGGGCAGATACGCAGTATTTT
>TRBD1|TRBJ2-7|.|TRBV6-6
CACRPRDSYEQYF
TGTGCCTGCCGGCCCCGGGACAGCTACGAGCAGTACTTC
>.|TRBJ1-1|few|TRBV6-4
CASRGWGRYTEAFF
TGTGCCAGCAGGGGATGGGGGCGTTACACTGAAGCTTTCTTT
>.|TRBJ1-4|.|TRBV7-9
CASSLGQTNEKLFF
TGTGCCAGCAGCCTAGGACAGACTAATGAAAAACTGTTTTTT
>.|TRBJ2-7|.|TRBV7-6
CASSLDTTYEQYF
TGTGCCAGCAGCCTGGACACTACCTACGAGCAGTACTTC
>.|TRBJ1-1|.|TRBV25-1
CASGGALNTEAFF
TGTGCCAGCGGGGGCGCCCTGAACACTGAAGCTTTCTTT
>TRBD2|TRBJ2-2|.|TRBV19
CATLLAGGTGELFF
TGTGCCACCCTTCTAGCGGGAGGTACCGGGGAGCTGTTTTTT
>TRBD1|TRBJ1-4|.|TRBV4-3
CASSSRTGDEKLFF
TGCGCCAGCAGCTCGCGGACAGGGGATGAAAAACTGTTTTTT